This TCR beta chain appears in the sequencing data of a study of T cell responses to AZD1222 COVID-19 vaccine (TCRdb year 2021). For context, the study as a whole: TCR sequencing covered over 230 trial participants: some 210 given two doses of AZD1222 and about 26 given two doses of MenACWY control vaccine. Trial participants were enrolled by age into subgroups of 18-55, 56-69 and 70-plus years, and around 150, 29 and 61 TCR-sequenced participants, respectively, were included in these subgroups. Overall results and qualifications from the work: Vaccine-associated CD4 TCRs spanned the whole spike protein, with dominant responses in regions 160-218 and 743-854. The 56-69-year group was small, and its depth increase did not reach significance, likely because of low power. Spike-specific TCR breadth and depth rose significantly after two AZD1222 doses compared with day 0 and with MenACWY recipients. Only a handful of AZD1222 recipients were SARS-CoV-2 seropositive at baseline, limiting conclusions about previously exposed vaccinees. Because no samples from the day 14 peak response were available, repertoires could be characterized only after the peak T cell response. Reportedly, almost half of the unique spike-specific TCRs recognized epitopes lying outside the regions that are mutated in the B.1.351 and B.1.1.7 variants. Participants were mostly white British and included more females than males, and it was suggested by the authors that clonal diversity may have been underestimated.

The CDR3 regions of human TCRbeta chains were analyzed by immunosequencing. The authors' analysis ran thus. Repertoire TCRs were matched against a reference library of SARS-CoV-2-specific TCRs generated with the MIRA antigen-specificity platform. Breadth meant the fraction of unique TCRs that were SARS-CoV-2-associated, whereas depth meant the fraction of total T cells that were SARS-CoV-2-associated. Each spike-specific TCR was assigned to its reactive spike region and to a CD4 or CD8 class using the MIRA data. Log10-transformed breadth and depth values were compared by one-way ANOVA with Sidak's multiple comparisons tests. Entries here come from immuneACCESS through TCRdb and include only in-frame sequences with V and J called. Some clones fail to appear in such tables; in the studies checked, an unresolved V gene covers under half of the shortfall, and the cause of the remainder is unknown. The V and J calls and clone size are taken from that table; D and trimming were inferred from the DNA. This sample is represented by 100,000 to 150,000 clones; about 92% of them were singletons. About 4.2% of the sample lies in the top ten.

With regard to this clone: This receptor's antigen is unknown. No qualities accompany the bases; no much larger clone lies one base away.

What the time point label conveys for this sample: baseline before first vaccination. The treatment or condition label of this sample denotes: meningococcal conjugate vaccine given as trial control. Vaccinee samples were obtained from the UK trials COV001 and COV002, which included a single-blind randomized controlled phase 2/3 trial of AZD1222 (ChAdOx1 nCoV-19) in healthy adults. For TCRbeta chain sequencing, PBMC samples from trial participants were taken at day 0 and at day 28 after the second dose. The receptor's source is an adult in good health. The sample in question was peripheral blood, obtained on day 0 of MenACWY control vaccination.

For the CDR3, the sequence is CASSIQGAYEQYF. The DNA sequence is given as TGTGCCAGCAGCATCCAGGGGGCCTACGAGCAGTACTTC. In this chain, TRBV5-6 is recombined with TRBJ2-7; 7 of the junction bases match TRBD1. CDR1 and CDR2 are drawn from the germline V gene: SGHDT, YYEEEE. Relative to germline, V is missing 4 bases and J is missing 2 bases, with 3 bases of the junction outside any gene match. Spanning cysteine to phenylalanine, the CDR3 consists of 13 amino acids. The only DNA kept is the CDR3, 39 bases in frame from the first base. Supplemented by the reference TRBV5-6 and TRBJ2-7 proteins around the CDR3, the complete variable domain is DAGVTQSPTHLIKTRGQQVTLRCSPKSGHDTVSWYQQALGQGPQFIFQYYEEEERQRGNFPDRFSGHQFPNYSSELNVNALLLGDSALYLCASSIQGAYEQYFGPGTRLTVT.